This T cell receptor beta chain emerged from a study of response to subunit inactivated influenza vaccine. Study-level findings and limits: There was a suggestion from the authors that each seasonal influenza vaccination recruits few new T cells.

MiXCR, run by TCRdb on the RT-PCR reads, gives a single entry per CDR3 protein. The profile shows hundreds of thousands of distinct CDR3 sequences, about 8% of them singletons. Of note for this clonotype: As yet, its antigen is unknown.

The receptor's source is a man between 50 and 70 years old who received an inactivated influenza vaccine. The starting material was PBMCs from blood, obtained around 2 years after vaccination.

The CDR3 loop is CASSLSGVGQGYEQYF. In DNA, the CDR3 is TGTGCCAGCAGCTTAAGCGGCGTCGGCCAGGGATACGAGCAGTACTTC. V is TRBV11-2 and J is TRBJ2-7; D assignment may be TRBD1 or TRBD2 (5 bases each). This CDR3 contains 16 residues. The V and J ends lost 2 bases and 4 bases respectively, with 18 bases between them. CDR1 is SGHAT and CDR2 is FQNNGV in the germline V gene.